This T cell receptor (beta chain) was recovered during a study of PD-1 blockade in classical Hodgkin lymphoma. General study results and limits: Reports described newly diagnosed patients as having lower baseline TCR diversity than healthy donors. Lower baseline TCR diversity marked trial partial responders and progressors. TCR diversity in CD4+, not CD8+, cells rose significantly by C4D1.

Comments on this clone: As yet, its antigen is unknown.

TCRdb's table, derived via immunoSEQ multiplex PCR, lists solely in-frame clones and lacks some. Of roughly 61,000 clones in the sample, 80% to 90% were seen once. There are 14 residues in the CDR3. Looked up from germline, CDR1 is SGHTA and CDR2 is FQGTGA. Trimming shortened V by 4 bases and J by 8 bases, and 15 bases separated the two germline ends. No patient escaped relapse after autologous stem cell transplantation, and brentuximab vedotin exposure varied. The input for sequencing was peripheral blood mononuclear cells (PBMCs), taken at baseline. J is TRBJ2-1 and V is TRBV7-3, with D possibly called TRBD1 or TRBD2 (6 bases each). This TCR came from a human donor with classical Hodgkin lymphoma. CDR3 sequence (DNA): TGTGCCAGCAGCTCCAAGGGGGGCTCGTATGAGCAGTTCTTC. This encodes CASSSKGGSYEQFF.